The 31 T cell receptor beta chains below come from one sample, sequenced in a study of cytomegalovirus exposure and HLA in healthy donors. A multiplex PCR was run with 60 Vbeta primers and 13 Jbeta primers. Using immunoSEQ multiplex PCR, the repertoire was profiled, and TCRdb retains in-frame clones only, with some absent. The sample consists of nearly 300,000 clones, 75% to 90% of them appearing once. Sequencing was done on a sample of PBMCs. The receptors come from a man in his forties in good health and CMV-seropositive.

The chain's CDR3 is CASSPGQISYEQYF. As DNA, the CDR3 is TGTGCCAGCAGTCCGGGACAGATTTCCTACGAGCAGTACTTC. J is TRBJ2-7 and V is TRBV27; TRBD1 matches 7 bases. This CDR3 region has 14 residues. Germline V gene lookup returns CDR1 MNHEY and CDR2 SMNVEV (reference sequence). V lost 5 bases to trimming and J lost 1 base; unmatched junction nucleotides: 5.

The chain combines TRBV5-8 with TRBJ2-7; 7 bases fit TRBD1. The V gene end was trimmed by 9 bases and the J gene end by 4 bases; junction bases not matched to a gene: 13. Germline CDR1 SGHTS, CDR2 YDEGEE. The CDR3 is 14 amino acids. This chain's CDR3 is CATMDRSLGYEQYF. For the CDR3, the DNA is TGTGCCACCATGGACAGGTCCCTTGGGTACGAGCAGTACTTC. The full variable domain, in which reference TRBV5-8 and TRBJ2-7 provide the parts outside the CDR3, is EAGVTQSPTHLIKTRGQQATLRCSPISGHTSVYWYQQALGLGLQFLLWYDEGEERNRGNFPPRFSGRQFPNYSSELNVNALELEDSALYLCATMDRSLGYEQYFGPGTRLTVT.

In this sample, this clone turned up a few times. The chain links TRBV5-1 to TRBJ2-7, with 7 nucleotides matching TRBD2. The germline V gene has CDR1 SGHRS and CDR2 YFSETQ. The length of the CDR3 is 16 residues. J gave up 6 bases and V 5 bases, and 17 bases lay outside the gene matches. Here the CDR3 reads CASRGGWAGAEREQYF. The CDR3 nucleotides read TGCGCCAGCAGGGGGGGTTGGGCGGGAGCCGAGCGCGAGCAGTACTTC.

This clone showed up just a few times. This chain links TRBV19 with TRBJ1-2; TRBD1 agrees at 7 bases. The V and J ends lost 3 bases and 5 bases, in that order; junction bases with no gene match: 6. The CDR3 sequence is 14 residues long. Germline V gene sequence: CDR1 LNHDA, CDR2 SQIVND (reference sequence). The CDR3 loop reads CASSIAAGGYGYTF. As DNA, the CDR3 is TGTGCCAGTAGTATTGCCGCAGGGGGTTATGGCTACACCTTC.

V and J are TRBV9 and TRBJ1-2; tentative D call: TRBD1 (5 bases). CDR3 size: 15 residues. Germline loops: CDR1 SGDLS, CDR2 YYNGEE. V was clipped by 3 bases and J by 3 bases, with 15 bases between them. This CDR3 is CASSAPRAQDYGYTF. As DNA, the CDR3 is TGTGCCAGCAGCGCCCCCAGGGCCCAGGACTATGGCTACACCTTC.

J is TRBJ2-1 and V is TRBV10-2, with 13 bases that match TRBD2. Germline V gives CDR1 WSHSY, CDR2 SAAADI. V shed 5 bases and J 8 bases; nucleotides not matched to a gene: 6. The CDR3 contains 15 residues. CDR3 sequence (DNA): TGCGCCAGCAGTTCCGGGACTAGCGGGACCGATGAGCAGTTCTTC. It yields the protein CASSSGTSGTDEQFF.

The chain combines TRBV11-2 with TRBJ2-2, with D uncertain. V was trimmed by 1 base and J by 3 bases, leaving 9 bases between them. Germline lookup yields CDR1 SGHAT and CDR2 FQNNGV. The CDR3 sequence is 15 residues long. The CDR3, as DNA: TGTGCCAGCAGCTTAGTTACCCAGTACACCGGGGAGCTGTTTTTT. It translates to CASSLVTQYTGELFF.

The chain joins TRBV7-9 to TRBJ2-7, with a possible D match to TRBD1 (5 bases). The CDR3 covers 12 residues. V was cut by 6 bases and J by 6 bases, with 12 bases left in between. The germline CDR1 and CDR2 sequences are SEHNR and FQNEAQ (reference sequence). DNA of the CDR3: TGTGCCAGCAGGGACATAAGTGGCGAGCAGTACTTC. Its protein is CASRDISGEQYF.

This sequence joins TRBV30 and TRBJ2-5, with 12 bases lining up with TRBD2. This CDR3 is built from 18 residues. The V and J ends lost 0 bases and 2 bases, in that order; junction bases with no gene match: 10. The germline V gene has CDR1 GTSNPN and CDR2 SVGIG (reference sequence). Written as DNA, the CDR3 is TGTGCCTGGAGTGTTAAACGACGACTAGCGGGAGAGCAAGAGACCCAGTACTTC. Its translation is CAWSVKRRLAGEQETQYF.

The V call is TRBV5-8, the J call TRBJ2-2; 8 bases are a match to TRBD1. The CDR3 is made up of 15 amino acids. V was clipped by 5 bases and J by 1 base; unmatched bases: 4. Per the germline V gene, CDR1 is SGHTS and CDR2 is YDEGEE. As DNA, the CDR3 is TGTGCCAGCAGGCCGGGACAGGTGAACACCGGGGAGCTGTTTTTT. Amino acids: CASRPGQVNTGELFF.

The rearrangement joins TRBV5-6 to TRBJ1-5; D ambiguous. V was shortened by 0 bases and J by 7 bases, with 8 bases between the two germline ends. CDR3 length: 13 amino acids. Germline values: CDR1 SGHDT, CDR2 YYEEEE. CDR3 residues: CASSLGARQPQHF. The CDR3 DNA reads TGTGCCAGCAGCTTGGGGGCCAGACAGCCCCAGCATTTT. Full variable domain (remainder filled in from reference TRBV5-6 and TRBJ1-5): DAGVTQSPTHLIKTRGQQVTLRCSPKSGHDTVSWYQQALGQGPQFIFQYYEEEERQRGNFPDRFSGHQFPNYSSELNVNALLLGDSALYLCASSLGARQPQHFGDGTRLSIL.

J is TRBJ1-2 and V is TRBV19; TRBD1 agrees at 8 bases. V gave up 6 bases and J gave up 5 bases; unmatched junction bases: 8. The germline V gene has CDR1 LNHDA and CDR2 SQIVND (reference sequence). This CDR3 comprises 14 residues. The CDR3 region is CASSRGQGSYGYTF. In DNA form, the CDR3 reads TGTGCCAGTAGCCGAGGACAGGGCAGTTATGGCTACACCTTC.

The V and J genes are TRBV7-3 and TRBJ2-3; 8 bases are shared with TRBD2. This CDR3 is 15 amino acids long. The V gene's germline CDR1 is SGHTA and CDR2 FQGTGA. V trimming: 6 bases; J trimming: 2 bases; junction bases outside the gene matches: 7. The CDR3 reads CASRLGLGNTDTQYF. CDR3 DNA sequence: TGTGCCAGCAGGCTGGGACTAGGTAACACAGATACGCAGTATTTT.

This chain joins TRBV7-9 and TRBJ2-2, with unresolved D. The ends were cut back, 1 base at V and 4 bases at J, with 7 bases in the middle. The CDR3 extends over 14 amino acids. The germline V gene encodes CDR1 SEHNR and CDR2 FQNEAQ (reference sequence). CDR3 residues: CASSLGVRTGELFF. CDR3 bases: TGTGCCAGCAGCTTAGGAGTGCGCACCGGGGAGCTGTTTTTT.

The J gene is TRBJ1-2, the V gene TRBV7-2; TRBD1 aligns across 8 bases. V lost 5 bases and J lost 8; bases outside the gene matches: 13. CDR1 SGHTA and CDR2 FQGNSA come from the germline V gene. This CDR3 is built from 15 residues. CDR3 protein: CASSVTWTGKIGYTF. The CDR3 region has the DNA TGTGCCAGCAGCGTTACTTGGACAGGGAAAATCGGCTACACCTTC.

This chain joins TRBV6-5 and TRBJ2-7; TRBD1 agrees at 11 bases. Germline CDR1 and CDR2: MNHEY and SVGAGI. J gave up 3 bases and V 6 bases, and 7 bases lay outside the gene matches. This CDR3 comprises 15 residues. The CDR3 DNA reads TGTGCCAGCAGGGCCCGGGACAGGGGGTTCTACGAGCAGTACTTC. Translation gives CASRARDRGFYEQYF.

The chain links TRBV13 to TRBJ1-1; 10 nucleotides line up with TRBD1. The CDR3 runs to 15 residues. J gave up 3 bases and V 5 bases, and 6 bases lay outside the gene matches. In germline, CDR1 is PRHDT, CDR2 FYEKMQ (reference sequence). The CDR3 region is CASSGRGQGDTEAFF. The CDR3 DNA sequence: TGTGCCAGCAGCGGCCGAGGACAGGGGGACACTGAAGCTTTCTTT.

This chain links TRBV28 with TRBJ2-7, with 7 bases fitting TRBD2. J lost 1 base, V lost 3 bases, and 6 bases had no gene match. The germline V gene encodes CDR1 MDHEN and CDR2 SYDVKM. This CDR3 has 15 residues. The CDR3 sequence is CASSFGAGESYEQYF. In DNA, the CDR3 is TGTGCCAGCAGTTTCGGCGCGGGAGAATCCTACGAGCAGTACTTC.

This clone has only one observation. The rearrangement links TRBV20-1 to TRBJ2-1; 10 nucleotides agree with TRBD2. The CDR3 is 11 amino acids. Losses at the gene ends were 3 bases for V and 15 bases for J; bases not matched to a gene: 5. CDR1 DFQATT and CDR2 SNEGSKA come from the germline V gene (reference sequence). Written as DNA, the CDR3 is TGCAGTGCTAGGGCTAGCGGGAGATCGTTCTTC. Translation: CSARASGRSFF.

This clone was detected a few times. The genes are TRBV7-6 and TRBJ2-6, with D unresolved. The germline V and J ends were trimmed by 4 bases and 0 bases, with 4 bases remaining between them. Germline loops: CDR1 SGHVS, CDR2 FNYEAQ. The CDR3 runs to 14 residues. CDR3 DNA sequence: TGTGCCAGCAGCTCAGACTCTGGGGCCAACGTCCTGACTTTC. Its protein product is CASSSDSGANVLTF.

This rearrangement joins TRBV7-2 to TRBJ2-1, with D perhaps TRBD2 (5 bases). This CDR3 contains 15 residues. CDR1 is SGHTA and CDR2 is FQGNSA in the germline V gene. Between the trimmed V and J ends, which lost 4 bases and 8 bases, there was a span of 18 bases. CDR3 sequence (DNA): TGTGCCAGCAGCTCCTTCGGTAGCGCAGCAGATGAGCAGTTCTTC. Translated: CASSSFGSAADEQFF.

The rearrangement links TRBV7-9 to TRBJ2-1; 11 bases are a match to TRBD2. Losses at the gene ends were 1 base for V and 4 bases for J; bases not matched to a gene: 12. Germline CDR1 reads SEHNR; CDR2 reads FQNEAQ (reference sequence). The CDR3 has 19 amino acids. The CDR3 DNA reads TGTGCCAGCAGCTTAGACCGGGGGATGGGGACTAGCGGTTACAATGAGCAGTTCTTC. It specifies CASSLDRGMGTSGYNEQFF.

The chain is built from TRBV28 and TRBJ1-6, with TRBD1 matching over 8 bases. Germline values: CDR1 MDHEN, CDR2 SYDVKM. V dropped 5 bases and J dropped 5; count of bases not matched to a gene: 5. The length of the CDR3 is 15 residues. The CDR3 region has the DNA TGTGCCAGCAGTGCCGGACAGGGTGATAATTCACCCCTCCACTTT. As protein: CASSAGQGDNSPLHF.

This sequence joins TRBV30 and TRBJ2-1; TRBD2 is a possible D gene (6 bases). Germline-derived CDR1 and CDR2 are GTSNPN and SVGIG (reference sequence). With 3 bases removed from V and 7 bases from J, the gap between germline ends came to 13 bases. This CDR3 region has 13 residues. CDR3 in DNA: TGTGCCTGGAGCCATCTCCTAGCGAATGAGCAGTTCTTC. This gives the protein CAWSHLLANEQFF. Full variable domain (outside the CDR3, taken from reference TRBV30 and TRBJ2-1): SQTIHQWPATLVQPVGSPLSLECTVEGTSNPNLYWYRQAAGRGLQLLFYSVGIGQISSEVPQNLSASRPQDRQFILSSKKLLLSDSGFYLCAWSHLLANEQFFGPGTRLTVL.

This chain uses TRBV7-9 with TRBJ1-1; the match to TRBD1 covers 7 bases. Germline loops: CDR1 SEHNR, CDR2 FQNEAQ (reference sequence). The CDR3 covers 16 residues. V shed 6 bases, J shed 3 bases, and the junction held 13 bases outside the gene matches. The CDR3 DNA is TGTGCCAGCAGGAAACAACAGGGGTTTGGTGACACTGAAGCTTTCTTT. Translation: CASRKQQGFGDTEAFF.

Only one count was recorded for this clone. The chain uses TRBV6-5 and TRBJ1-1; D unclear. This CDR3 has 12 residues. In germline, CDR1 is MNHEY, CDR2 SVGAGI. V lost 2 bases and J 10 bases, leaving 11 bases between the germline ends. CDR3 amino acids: CASSYESGPAFF. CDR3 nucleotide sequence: TGTGCCAGCAGTTACGAGTCGGGTCCAGCTTTCTTT.

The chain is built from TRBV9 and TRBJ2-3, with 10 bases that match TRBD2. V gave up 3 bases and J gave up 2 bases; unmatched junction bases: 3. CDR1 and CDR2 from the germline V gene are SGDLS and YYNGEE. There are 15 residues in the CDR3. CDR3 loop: CASSETSGLTDTQYF. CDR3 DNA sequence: TGTGCCAGCAGCGAGACTAGCGGGCTCACAGATACGCAGTATTTT.

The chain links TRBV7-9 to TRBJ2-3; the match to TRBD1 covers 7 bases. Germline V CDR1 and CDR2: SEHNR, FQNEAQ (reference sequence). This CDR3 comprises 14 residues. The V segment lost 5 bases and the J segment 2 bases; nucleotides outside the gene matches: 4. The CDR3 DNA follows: TGTGCCAGCAGCCCGACAGGGAACACAGATACGCAGTATTTT. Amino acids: CASSPTGNTDTQYF.

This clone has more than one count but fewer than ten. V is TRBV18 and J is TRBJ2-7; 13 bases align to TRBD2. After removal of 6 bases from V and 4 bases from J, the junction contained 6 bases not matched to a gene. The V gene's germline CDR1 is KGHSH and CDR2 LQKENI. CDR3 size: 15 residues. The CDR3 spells CASSRTSGSGYEQYF. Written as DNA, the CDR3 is TGTGCCAGCTCCAGGACTAGCGGGAGCGGGTACGAGCAGTACTTC. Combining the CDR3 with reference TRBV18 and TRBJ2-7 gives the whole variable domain NAGVMQNPRHLVRRRGQEARLRCSPMKGHSHVYWYRQLPEEGLKFMVYLQKENIIDESGMPKERFSAEFPKEGPSILRIQQVVRGDSAAYFCASSRTSGSGYEQYFGPGTRLTVT.

CDR3 nucleotides: TGTGCCAGCAGCTTTGGCGGTAGCGGGAGTCTCTACAATGAGCAGTTCTTC. This encodes CASSFGGSGSLYNEQFF. This sequence joins TRBV5-6 and TRBJ2-1, with 9 nucleotides matching TRBD2. Germline trimming cut 2 bases from V and 3 bases from J; bases unmatched to any gene: 9. The germline V gene has CDR1 SGHDT and CDR2 YYEEEE. This CDR3 region has 17 residues.

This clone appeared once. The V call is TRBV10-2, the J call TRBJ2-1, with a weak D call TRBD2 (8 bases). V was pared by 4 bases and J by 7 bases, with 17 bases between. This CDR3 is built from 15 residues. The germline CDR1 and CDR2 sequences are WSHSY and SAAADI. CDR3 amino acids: CASSVGGGRRNEQFF. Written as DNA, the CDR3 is TGCGCCAGCAGTGTAGGGGGCGGGAGGAGGAATGAGCAGTTCTTC.